This T cell receptor beta chain was recovered during a study of blood T cell repertoires in COVID-19. Study-wide context: COVID-19 samples collected from the United States, Italy and Spain covered acute and convalescent phases.

Germline V CDR1 and CDR2: SGHAT, FQNNGV. CDR3 length: 14 residues. V lost 3 bases, J lost 5 bases, and 13 bases lay in between. Per the study methods: Estimates of nucleated cell counts were drawn from the amplification of reference gene primers. Here immunoSEQ multiplex PCR was the method, and the copy in TCRdb shows in-frame clones only, minus some. V and J calls plus clone size are reproduced from that table; the DNA served to infer D and trimming. The sample holds some 140,000 clones, around 89% seen once. This receptor was identified in a man between 65 and 80 years old with active COVID-19. J is TRBJ2-5 and V is TRBV11-2; possibly TRBD2 for D (7 bases). Sequencing used peripheral blood. CDR3 sequence reads: CASSFSGGRETQYF. DNA for the CDR3: TGTGCCAGCAGCTTTTCGGGGGGCAGGGAGACCCAGTACTTC.